These 16 T cell receptor beta chains originate from one sample sequenced in a study of response to subunit inactivated influenza vaccine. Each CDR3 protein is one row after TCRdb ran MiXCR on the RT-PCR reads. The sample lists about 610,000 distinct CDR3 sequences; around 15% were seen once. The material was PBMCs from blood, obtained 11 to 12 days after vaccination. The receptors were gathered from a man in his fifties who received an inactivated influenza vaccine.

The rearrangement uses TRBV9 and TRBJ2-3; TRBD2 aligns across 13 bases. The CDR3 runs to 16 residues. Trimming took 3 bases from V and 2 from J; bases not matched to a gene: 3. Germline V gives CDR1 SGDLS, CDR2 YYNGEE. The CDR3 loop reads CASSAGLAGNTDTQYF. In DNA form, the CDR3 reads TGTGCCAGCAGCGCGGGACTAGCGGGGAACACAGATACGCAGTATTTT.

The chain employs TRBV7-9 and TRBJ1-1, with D hard to call. V lost 0 bases, J lost 2 bases, and 10 bases lay in between. The germline V gene has CDR1 SEHNR and CDR2 FQNEAQ (reference sequence). The CDR3 is 15 residues long. As DNA, the CDR3 is TGTGCCAGCAGCTTAGCTCGATGGGGAAACACTGAAGCTTTCTTT. It translates to CASSLARWGNTEAFF.

The rearrangement links TRBV19 to TRBJ2-7, with a possible D match to TRBD1 (5 bases). The CDR3 loop spans 16 amino acids. The V gene lost 1 base and the J gene lost 2 bases, with 15 bases spanning the gap. The germline V gene encodes CDR1 LNHDA and CDR2 SQIVND (reference sequence). The CDR3 DNA is TGTGCCAGTAGTATAGGAACGACAGTATCCCCCTACGAGCAGTACTTC. As protein: CASSIGTTVSPYEQYF.

This clonotype has only a few counts. The chain carries TRBV20-1 and TRBJ2-4; D not resolved. The V end was cut by 4 bases, the J end by 1 base, with 11 bases between. The CDR3 contains 14 residues. CDR1 is DFQATT and CDR2 is SNEGSKA in the germline V gene (reference sequence). As DNA, the CDR3 is TGCAGTGCTATTTCGGGCACGGCCAAAAACATTCAGTACTTC. Translated: CSAISGTAKNIQYF.

In this sample, this clonotype turned up many times. The chain carries TRBV30 and TRBJ2-2; TRBD2 matches 8 bases. CDR3 length equals 16 residues. The J segment lost 5 bases and the V segment lost 2 bases, leaving 10 bases of the junction unmatched. Germline values: CDR1 GTSNPN, CDR2 SVGIG (reference sequence). The CDR3, as DNA: TGTGCCTGGAGTCCTTCCCTGACTAGCGAGACCGGGGAGCTGTTTTTT. Residues: CAWSPSLTSETGELFF.

This clonotype was observed a few times. CDR3 region: CASRTGLAGGPPGGSYNEQFF. The CDR3 DNA is TGCGCCAGCAGGACGGGACTAGCGGGAGGGCCGCCAGGGGGATCCTACAATGAGCAGTTCTTC. This chain joins TRBV10-2 and TRBJ2-1, with 16 bases identical to TRBD2. The CDR3 loop spans 21 amino acids. Germline CDR1 is WSHSY and CDR2 is SAAADI. Losses at the gene ends were 6 bases for V and 1 base for J; bases not matched to a gene: 15.

V gene TRBV21-1 combines with J gene TRBJ2-1; the listed D gene, TRBD1, was not tested against the DNA. TRBV21-1 is annotated as a pseudogene. The CDR3 extends over 16 amino acids. This CDR3 reads CASSRAPPSPYNEQFF. The CDR3 nucleotides read TGTGCCAGCAGCAGGGCCCCCCCTAGTCCGTACAATGAGCAGTTCTTC.

The chain has TRBV5-1 and TRBJ2-7; 16 bases agree with TRBD2. Germline CDR1 reads SGHRS; CDR2 reads YFSETQ. V lost 5 bases to trimming and J lost 3 bases; unmatched junction nucleotides: 8. The CDR3 is 17 amino acids. The DNA for the CDR3 is TGCGCCAGCAGGGCCGGGACTAGCGGGAGGGCCCTCTACGAGCAGTACTTC. This codes for CASRAGTSGRALYEQYF.

This clonotype has a handful of counts. The chain employs TRBV5-1 and TRBJ1-1; D unclear. Germline CDR1 SGHRS, CDR2 YFSETQ. The CDR3 runs to 14 residues. V was pared by 1 base and J by 3 bases, with 10 bases between. In nucleotides, the CDR3 is TGCGCCAGCAGCTTGTTCGGCAGAGACACTGAAGCTTTCTTT. Protein product: CASSLFGRDTEAFF.

The chain uses TRBV6-5 and TRBJ2-1, with D perhaps matching TRBD2 (6 bases). V dropped 5 bases and J dropped 7 bases, with 9 bases sitting between them. Germline lookup yields CDR1 MNHEY and CDR2 SVGAGI. This CDR3 has 12 amino acids. The CDR3 region is CASSRDWNEQFF. The CDR3 DNA follows: TGTGCCAGCAGTAGGGACTGGAATGAGCAGTTCTTC.

A few counts support this clonotype. The DNA for the CDR3 is TGCGCCAGCAGCTTGGGGGGACAGGCAGAGACCCAGTACTTC. Its translation: CASSLGGQAETQYF. This chain joins TRBV5-1 and TRBJ2-5; 8 positions match TRBD1. CDR1 SGHRS and CDR2 YFSETQ come from the germline V gene. J was trimmed by 4 bases and V by 0 bases; bases with no gene match: 2. The CDR3 totals 14 residues. Based on the CDR3 plus reference TRBV5-1 and TRBJ2-5, the full variable domain is KAGVTQTPRYLIKTRGQQVTLSCSPISGHRSVSWYQQTPGQGLQFLFEYFSETQRNKGNFPGRFSGRQFSNSRSEMNVSTLELGDSALYLCASSLGGQAETQYFGPGTRLLVL.

V and J are TRBV11-3 and TRBJ2-1; D unresolved. V was trimmed by 1 base and J by 6 bases, leaving 7 bases between them. Germline assignment: CDR1 SGHNT and CDR2 YENEEA. CDR3 size: 13 residues. DNA for the CDR3: TGTGCCAGCAGCTTAGGGGCGCTCAATGAGCAGTTCTTC. It specifies CASSLGALNEQFF. Combining the CDR3 with reference TRBV11-3 and TRBJ2-1 gives the whole variable domain EAGVVQSPRYKIIEKKQPVAFWCNPISGHNTLYWYLQNLGQGPELLIRYENEEAVDDSQLPKDRFSAERLKGVDSTLKIQPAELGDSAVYLCASSLGALNEQFFGPGTRLTVL.

This clonotype was seen more than once but under ten times. The genes are TRBV6-5 and TRBJ2-3; TRBD2 agrees at 10 bases. The CDR3 runs 18 residues. The V segment lost 0 bases and the J segment 5 bases; nucleotides outside the gene matches: 11. In germline, CDR1 is MNHEY, CDR2 SVGAGI. The CDR3 bases are TGTGCCAGCAGTTACTCGAAGGGAAAAAGCGGGAGGGTAGATACGCAGTATTTT. Translation: CASSYSKGKSGRVDTQYF.

This clonotype has a handful of counts. This chain links TRBV30 with TRBJ2-2; maybe TRBD2 (5 bases). The V end lost 2 bases, the J end lost 6 bases, and 19 bases lay between the germline ends. The CDR3 length is 16 residues. The germline gives CDR1 GTSNPN, CDR2 SVGIG (reference sequence). DNA of the CDR3: TGTGCCTGGAGTCCCGGGATGAGAATAGGGTCCGGGGAGCTGTTTTTT. Encoded protein: CAWSPGMRIGSGELFF.

This clonotype was detected a few times. The J gene is TRBJ2-2, the V gene TRBV5-1; a weak D match, TRBD2 (7 bases). The CDR3 consists of 17 residues. Trimming removed 4 bases from V and 1 base from J, with 17 bases in between. The germline CDR1 and CDR2 sequences are SGHRS and YFSETQ. The chain's CDR3 is CASSPRGLSQNTGELFF. CDR3 sequence (DNA): TGCGCCAGCAGCCCCAGGGGACTAAGTCAGAACACCGGGGAGCTGTTTTTT.

The J gene is TRBJ2-7, the V gene TRBV29-1; 7 bases are a match to TRBD1. J lost 4 bases, V lost 1 base, and 10 bases had no gene match. Germline V gives CDR1 SQVTM, CDR2 ANQGSEA. The CDR3 length is 15 residues. The CDR3 is CSVEAPPGQLYEQYF. The CDR3 DNA reads as TGCAGCGTTGAAGCACCCCCGGGACAGCTTTACGAGCAGTACTTC.